The rows below give T cell receptor beta chains drawn from one sample of a study of blood T cell repertoires in COVID-19. Only in-frame clones appear in the TCRdb table, and some are missing; sequencing was by immunoSEQ multiplex PCR. The sample has around 300,000 clones, less than 90% seen once. The sequencing sample was made of PBMCs or T cells enriched from blood (not recorded which). Every receptor here comes from a woman aged 45-59 years who had recovered from COVID-19. Both conserved end residues are part of each CDR3. The D gene is left open where the match is weak. Part of the rows lack a size; the others show once, few, many or a class for expanded clones.

size | D | J | V | DNA | CDR3
- | - | TRBJ1-4 | TRBV6-1 | TGTGCCAGCAGTGAATACGGTACCGGGGGTTATAATGAAAAACTGTTTTTT | CASSEYGTGGYNEKLFF
- | - | TRBJ1-5 | TRBV10-3 | TGTGCCATCAGAGGGGCTGGTAATCAGCCCCAGCATTTT | CAIRGAGNQPQHF
- | TRBD1 | TRBJ1-6 | TRBV6-5 | TGTGCCAGCAGTTACGGAGACAGGGCTGACTCACCCCTCCACTTT | CASSYGDRADSPLHF
- | - | TRBJ1-2 | TRBV28 | TGTGCCAGCAGTACTACTCTGGGTTACTATGGCTACACCTTC | CASSTTLGYYGYTF
- | - | TRBJ2-7 | TRBV6-2/TRBV6-3 | TGTGCCAGCAGTTCCGGCGGCAGTACCTACGAGCAGTACTTC | CASSSGGSTYEQYF
once | TRBD2 | TRBJ2-7 | TRBV6-2/TRBV6-3 | TGTGCCAGCAGCCCTCCGGGACTAGCGGGAGGTTCCTCCTACGAGCAGTACTTC | CASSPPGLAGGSSYEQYF
- | - | TRBJ1-5 | TRBV28 | TGTGCCAGCAAAACAGGGAGCAATCAGCCCCAGCATTTT | CASKTGSNQPQHF
few | TRBD1 | TRBJ2-5 | TRBV12-3/TRBV12-4 | TGTGCCAGCACCAGGGGGCAGGAGACCCAGTACTTC | CASTRGQETQYF
- | - | TRBJ1-2 | TRBV9 | TGTGCCAGCAGGGACTTGGGCCGGGGCTACACCTTC | CASRDLGRGYTF
- | TRBD1 | TRBJ2-7 | TRBV7-2 | TGTGCCAGCAGCCCACCAAGGACAGGGGGCTACGAGCAGTACTTC | CASSPPRTGGYEQYF
- | TRBD2 | TRBJ2-1 | TRBV11-2 | TGTGCCAGCAGCTTAAGGCGCCGGGACTACAAAAATGAGCAGTTCTTC | CASSLRRRDYKNEQFF
- | TRBD1 | TRBJ1-2 | TRBV5-1 | TGCGCCAGCAGACCGCTGGGATGGGGACAGAGCTACTTC | CASRPLGWGQSYF
once | TRBD1 | TRBJ1-5 | TRBV6-1 | TGTGCCAGCAGTGAAGCTTTACGAATGACAGGGCTGTATCAGCCCCAGCATTTT | CASSEALRMTGLYQPQHF
- | - | TRBJ1-6 | TRBV6-5 | TGTGCCAGCAGTTACAGGGGCGGAAATTCACCCCTCCACTTT | CASSYRGGNSPLHF
- | TRBD1 | TRBJ1-5 | TRBV24-1 | TGTGCCACCAGTGATTCGACAGGGAATCAGCCCCAGCATTTT | CATSDSTGNQPQHF
- | TRBD2 | TRBJ2-3 | TRBV13 | TGTGCCAGCAGCCGGGGGACTAGCGGCACAGATACGCAGTATTTT | CASSRGTSGTDTQYF
- | TRBD1 | TRBJ1-1 | TRBV5-8 | TGTGCCAGCAGCCCTACGGACAGGGGCACTGAAGCTTTCTTT | CASSPTDRGTEAFF
- | - | TRBJ2-3 | TRBV7-2 | TGTGCCAGCAGCTCCCAATCGCGAGCCACAGATACGCAGTATTTT | CASSSQSRATDTQYF
- | - | TRBJ1-1 | TRBV18 | TGTGCCAGCTCAACATTACAGGGACCGAACACTGAAGCTTTCTTT | CASSTLQGPNTEAFF
- | TRBD1 | TRBJ1-1 | TRBV7-2 | TGTGCCAGCAGCCCCTACAGGGGGGAGGGCACTGAAGCTTTCTTT | CASSPYRGEGTEAFF
once | TRBD2 | TRBJ2-5 | TRBV3-1/TRBV3-2 | TGTGCCAGCAGCCAAAAAAGTCCTAGCGGGACAGAGACCCAGTACTTC | CASSQKSPSGTETQYF
- | - | TRBJ2-7 | TRBV19 | TGTGCCACTGGACACAACTACGAGCAGTACTTC | CATGHNYEQYF
- | TRBD1 | TRBJ1-5 | TRBV19 | TGTGCCAGTAGTAGGGGGACAGCTAATCAGCCCCAGCATTTT | CASSRGTANQPQHF
- | TRBD2 | TRBJ2-3 | TRBV3-1/TRBV3-2 | TGTGCCAGCAGCCTGAGGACTAGCGGGACCGCCGATACGCAGTATTTT | CASSLRTSGTADTQYF
- | - | TRBJ2-7 | TRBV5-6 | TGTGCCAGCAGCTTGGGCGGGCGGCAGTACTTC | CASSLGGRQYF
- | TRBD1 | TRBJ2-1 | TRBV7-3 | TGTGCCAGCAGCTTTGCCCCGACAGGGCCAAATGAGCAGTTCTTC | CASSFAPTGPNEQFF
- | - | TRBJ2-1 | TRBV5-1 | TGCGCCAGCAGCTCCCGTTACAATGAGCAGTTCTTC | CASSSRYNEQFF
- | TRBD1 | TRBJ1-2 | TRBV2 | TGTGCCAGCACCCAGGGTACAGGGGACTATGGCTACACCTTC | CASTQGTGDYGYTF
- | - | TRBJ2-3 | TRBV12-3/TRBV12-4 | TGTGCCAGCAGTTTAGGCTACACAGATACGCAGTATTTT | CASSLGYTDTQYF
- | - | TRBJ2-2 | TRBV11-3 | TGTGCCAGCAGCCAAACTAGCCACGGGGAGCTGTTTTTT | CASSQTSHGELFF
- | - | TRBJ1-1 | TRBV13 | TGTGCCAGCAGCTACCGGGGGATGAACACTGAAGCTTTCTTT | CASSYRGMNTEAFF
- | - | TRBJ1-2 | TRBV25-1 | TGTGCCAGCAGTGGGGACTTCTATGGCTACACCTTC | CASSGDFYGYTF
- | - | TRBJ1-6 | TRBV4-1 | TGCGCCAGCAGCCAAACAGGGAGCTCCTATAATTCACCCCTCCACTTT | CASSQTGSSYNSPLHF
once | TRBD2 | TRBJ2-7 | TRBV20-1 | TGCAGTGCTAGTTTACTAGCGGGAGTTGAGCAGTACTTC | CSASLLAGVEQYF
- | TRBD2 | TRBJ2-5 | TRBV19 | TGTGCCAGTAGTACCGACCTAGCGGCCCAAGAGACCCAGTACTTC | CASSTDLAAQETQYF
- | TRBD1 | TRBJ2-2 | TRBV7-2 | TGTGCCAGCAGCTCGGACAGGCTCGGGGAGCTGTTTTTT | CASSSDRLGELFF
- | - | TRBJ2-5 | TRBV24-1 | TGTGCCACAGCCATTGGGGGGCAAGAGACCCAGTACTTC | CATAIGGQETQYF
- | TRBD2 | TRBJ2-5 | TRBV11-2 | TGTGCCAGCAGCCCGACTAGCGGGAGGCCCGGGGAGACCCAGTACTTC | CASSPTSGRPGETQYF